This TCR beta chain emerged from a study of beta chain features in type 1 diabetes. V was pared by 3 bases and J by 5 bases, with 26 bases between. The germline CDR1 and CDR2 sequences are KGHSH and LQKENI. This CDR3 is 19 amino acids long. cDNA synthesis used the whole RNA isolate, giving expressed TCRB sequences. Some clones are missing from TCRdb's copy, which holds only in-frame ones; the method was immunoSEQ multiplex PCR. This sample carries around 160,000 clones, under 60% of them seen once, and the ten largest clones take roughly 0.42%. This clone was detected a few times. Sequencing was done on a sample of Tregs from blood. This TCR derives from a man between 18 and 29 years old in good health. The chain is built from TRBV18 and TRBJ2-4; D uncertain. The DNA for the CDR3 is TGTGCCAGCTCACCCGCTGCGGCTGGCCCGGTCTTCGCTGAAAACATTCAGTACTTC. It is translated as CASSPAAAGPVFAENIQYF.